A single sample is the source of the 16 T cell receptor beta chains below, sequenced in a study of neurological immune-mediated disorders (dated by TCRdb to between 2018 and 2021). The sample's time point, from its label and the paper: longitudinal time-point 2. The library was obtained by 5' RACE. TCRdb shows the sequencer as Illumina HiSeq 2500. TCRdb passed the public sequencing reads through fastp at Q25 and MiXCR, retaining productive beta sequences. Each CDR3 protein appears once, grouped with its most common genes and DNA. Within this sample are some 48,000 distinct CDR3 sequences, with roughly 13% of them counted one time only. The leading ten clones occupy roughly 4.8% of the sample. Sequencing was carried out using PBMCs. The receptors were sampled from a male donor with HTLV-1-associated myelopathy (HAM/TSP).

This clonotype was seen many times. Relative to the germline gene, one junction end is altered; a read error may explain this. The chain joins TRBV29-1 to TRBJ2-7; D is ambiguous. There are 11 residues in the CDR3. CDR1 is SQVTM and CDR2 is ANQGSEA in the germline V gene. CDR3: CSVESGQVEDF. As DNA, the CDR3 is TGCAGCGTTGAATCCGGTCAGGTCGAGGACTTC.

This clonotype came up many times. The chain combines TRBV7-6 with TRBJ2-5, with 7 bases aligning to TRBD1. V dropped 5 bases and J dropped 0; count of bases not matched to a gene: 6. Germline V gene lookup returns CDR1 SGHVS and CDR2 FNYEAQ. The CDR3 consists of 15 residues. CDR3 amino acids: CASSPTGVNQETQYF. The DNA for the CDR3 is TGTGCCAGCAGCCCCACAGGGGTAAACCAAGAGACCCAGTACTTC.

This clonotype was detected ten times or more. The V call is TRBV9, the J call TRBJ1-2; D remains unclear. CDR1 and CDR2 (germline): SGDLS, YYNGEE. Trimming shortened V by 0 bases and J by 4 bases, and 7 bases separated the two germline ends. This CDR3 has 13 amino acids. CDR3 in amino acids: CASSVEGSYGYTF. The CDR3 DNA is TGTGCCAGCAGCGTAGAAGGTTCCTATGGCTACACCTTC.

In its sample, this clonotype was seen many times. The chain uses TRBV20-1 and TRBJ2-5; 8 nucleotides align to TRBD2. CDR3 length: 15 amino acids. Germline values: CDR1 DFQATT, CDR2 SNEGSKA (reference sequence). V trimming: 5 bases; J trimming: 1 base; junction bases outside the gene matches: 9. The CDR3 loop is CSADRYGGGQETQYF. CDR3 in DNA: TGCAGTGCTGATCGGTACGGGGGGGGCCAAGAGACCCAGTACTTC.

V and J are TRBV18 and TRBJ1-1, with TRBD1 matching 7 bases. V dropped 3 bases and J dropped 3; count of bases not matched to a gene: 13. This CDR3 is built from 17 residues. Germline assignment: CDR1 KGHSH and CDR2 LQKENI. CDR3 bases: TGTGCCAGCTCACCCCTCTTTGGCCCTACAGGGGACACTGAAGCTTTCTTT. Its protein product is CASSPLFGPTGDTEAFF. The full variable domain, in which reference TRBV18 and TRBJ1-1 provide the parts outside the CDR3, is NAGVMQNPRHLVRRRGQEARLRCSPMKGHSHVYWYRQLPEEGLKFMVYLQKENIIDESGMPKERFSAEFPKEGPSILRIQQVVRGDSAAYFCASSPLFGPTGDTEAFFGQGTRLTVV.

The table lists this clonotype with many counts. This rearrangement joins TRBV7-9 to TRBJ2-6; possibly TRBD1 or TRBD2 for D (6 bases each). V shed 11 bases and J shed 0 bases, with 20 bases lying between them. CDR3 length equals 17 residues. CDR1 is SEHNR, CDR2 FQNEAQ, per germline (reference sequence). The CDR3 coding sequence is TGTGCCGGTTTGGGGGCGGGACGGATCTCTGGGGCCAACGTCCTGACTTTC. This encodes CAGLGAGRISGANVLTF.

This clonotype was seen at least ten times. The chain is built from TRBV5-1 and TRBJ2-1, with 7 bases matching TRBD1. V gave up 2 bases and J gave up 3 bases; unmatched junction bases: 11. This CDR3 is built from 17 residues. The germline V gene encodes CDR1 SGHRS and CDR2 YFSETQ. Here the CDR3 DNA reads TGCGCCAGCAGCTTAACGGGACAGCGGAGCAGCTACAATGAGCAGTTCTTC. Protein sequence: CASSLTGQRSSYNEQFF.

In this sample, this clonotype turned up many times. V gene TRBV5-1 combines with J gene TRBJ1-6, with TRBD1 identical over 7 bases. Germline-derived CDR1 and CDR2 are SGHRS and YFSETQ. The CDR3 length is 16 residues. The V and J ends lost 0 bases and 7 bases, in that order; junction bases with no gene match: 7. CDR3 sequence (DNA): TGCGCCAGCAGCTTGGGCGCAGGGGGTACCAATTCACCCCTCCACTTT. As protein: CASSLGAGGTNSPLHF.

Many counts were recorded for this clonotype. This rearrangement joins TRBV5-1 to TRBJ1-1; D remains ambiguous. CDR3 length: 13 residues. The germline V gene encodes CDR1 SGHRS and CDR2 YFSETQ. Trimming pared 4 bases from V and 4 bases from J, leaving 11 bases between. CDR3 region: CASSPRVPTEAFF. Here the CDR3 DNA reads TGCGCCAGCAGCCCGAGGGTCCCCACTGAAGCTTTCTTT.

This clonotype has ten or more counts. The chain uses TRBV5-1 and TRBJ1-1; D remains unclear. V lost 4 bases, J lost 1 base, and 11 bases lay in between. CDR1 and CDR2 (germline): SGHRS, YFSETQ. CDR3 length: 14 amino acids. The CDR3 sequence is CASSPNDQNTEAFF. The CDR3 nucleotides are TGCGCCAGCAGCCCCAATGACCAGAACACTGAAGCTTTCTTT.

On this clonotype itself: An end of the junction does not agree with germline; a read error may underlie this. This chain links TRBV10-2 with TRBJ2-1; D perhaps matches TRBD1 (6 bases). Looked up from germline, CDR1 is WSHSY and CDR2 is SAAADI. This CDR3 spans 14 amino acids. As DNA, the CDR3 is TGCGACAGCAGTGAGTATAGGGGGATCAATGAGAAGTTCTTC. Protein product: CDSSEYRGINEKFF.

This clonotype was found many times. This chain connects TRBV7-9 to TRBJ2-1, with TRBD1 identical over 8 bases. The CDR3 sequence is 14 residues long. V trimming: 6 bases; J trimming: 7 bases; junction bases outside the gene matches: 8. Germline assignment: CDR1 SEHNR and CDR2 FQNEAQ (reference sequence). The CDR3 spells CASSLTGAWNEQFF. The CDR3 DNA is TGTGCCAGCAGTTTGACAGGGGCTTGGAATGAGCAGTTCTTC.

This clonotype was seen many times. This chain links TRBV7-8 with TRBJ2-5; 10 nucleotides match TRBD2. CDR1 and CDR2 (germline): SGHVS, FQNEAQ. The CDR3 spans 13 residues. With 1 base clipped from V and 10 bases from J, the junction kept 3 bases outside the gene matches. In DNA form, the CDR3 reads TGTGCCAGCAGCTTAGAGCGGGGGGGGAGCCAGTACTTC. The encoded protein is CASSLERGGSQYF.

CDR3 region: CSARANKETQYF. For the CDR3, the DNA is TGCAGTGCTAGGGCTAACAAAGAGACCCAGTACTTC. The J gene is TRBJ2-5, the V gene TRBV20-1; D unclear. The ends were cut back, 3 bases at V and 3 bases at J, with 8 bases in the middle. CDR3 size: 12 residues. Germline CDR1 is DFQATT and CDR2 is SNEGSKA (reference sequence).

The rearrangement joins TRBV29-1 to TRBJ2-1; TRBD1 matches 8 bases. The junction had 6 bases not matched to a gene; V was cut back by 5 bases and J by 6 bases. The length of the CDR3 is 13 residues. The V gene's germline CDR1 is SQVTM and CDR2 ANQGSEA. The DNA of the CDR3 is TGCAGCGTTAAGGACAGGGTGGGCAATGAGCAGTTCTTC. Amino acids: CSVKDRVGNEQFF.

This CDR3 is CASSPTLGGGYGYTF. CDR3 sequence (DNA): TGCGCCAGCAGCCCCACCCTCGGAGGGGGCTATGGCTACACCTTC. This sequence joins TRBV5-1 and TRBJ1-2, with a weak D call TRBD1 (6 bases). V dropped 4 bases and J dropped 4 bases, with 17 bases sitting between them. Germline CDR1 and CDR2: SGHRS and YFSETQ. This CDR3 region has 15 residues. The whole variable domain, filled in from reference TRBV5-1 and TRBJ1-2, reads KAGVTQTPRYLIKTRGQQVTLSCSPISGHRSVSWYQQTPGQGLQFLFEYFSETQRNKGNFPGRFSGRQFSNSRSEMNVSTLELGDSALYLCASSPTLGGGYGYTFGSGTRLTVV.